This TCR beta chain was sequenced in a study of blood T cell repertoires in COVID-19. For the study at large: The United States, Italy and Spain provided the acute and convalescent COVID-19 samples. PBMCs, B-cell-depleted T cells, or T cells provided the cDNA or gDNA that made up the material.

In this sample, this clone turned up a few times. The germline V and J ends were trimmed by 4 bases and 0 bases, with 11 bases remaining between them. Germline V gives CDR1 KGHSH, CDR2 LQKENI. The CDR3 loop spans 15 amino acids. Per the original methods: Cell counts per sample came from amplifying reference gene primers. Here immunoSEQ multiplex PCR was the method, and the copy in TCRdb shows in-frame clones only, minus some. The DNA gave D and trimming, while V, J and clone size come from that table. This table has tens of thousands of clones, roughly 85% appearing once. The TCR sequence derives from a human donor with acute or convalescent COVID-19. The donor label of this sample is uncertain. The chain recombines TRBV18 with TRBJ2-3, with a tentative D call TRBD1 (6 bases). Sequenced: peripheral blood. This CDR3 is CASSLRGSSTDTQYF. The CDR3, as DNA: TGTGCCAGCTCACTCAGGGGATCTAGCACAGATACGCAGTATTTT.